This paragraph reports one TCR beta chain. The sample comes from a study of blood T cell repertoires in COVID-19. Study context: The United States, Italy and Spain were the sources of the acute and convalescent COVID-19 samples. From T cells, B-cell-depleted T cells, or PBMCs came the material, which was cDNA or gDNA.

Authors' data handling: Amplification with reference gene primers provided the estimates of nucleated cell counts. TCRdb's table, derived via immunoSEQ multiplex PCR, lists solely in-frame clones and lacks some. The V and J calls and clone size were taken over from that table, and D and trimming were inferred from the DNA. This sample has around 100,000 clones, with approximately 81% found just once. CDR3 length equals 15 residues. Germline assignment: CDR1 SGHRS and CDR2 YFSETQ. V trimming: 0 bases; J trimming: 5 bases; junction bases outside the gene matches: 7. Material for sequencing was peripheral blood. V gene TRBV5-1 combines with J gene TRBJ2-7, with TRBD1 identical over 8 bases. This clonotype was obtained from a human donor in a cohort sampled during active COVID-19. As DNA, the CDR3 is TGCGCCAGCAGCTTGGCCCCAGGACAGGGAAACGAGCAGTACTTC. Its translation: CASSLAPGQGNEQYF.